A selection of T cell receptor beta chains follows, all from one sample in a study of blood T cell repertoires in COVID-19. This table comes from immunoSEQ multiplex PCR, and its TCRdb copy is limited to in-frame clones, with some not included. The table includes tens of thousands of clones, roughly 90% detected once. Sequenced: peripheral blood. These receptor sequences come from a man aged 50-60 years with active COVID-19. CDR3s leave out the opening cysteine and the closing phenylalanine or tryptophan. Fields, in order: V gene, clone size, CDR3 protein. Rows give clone size only sometimes, using once, few, many, or a class for an expanded clone.

>TRBV6-5|.
ASSYVQGGAKGYT
>TRBV7-8|.
ASSLRLTGGVFKTQY
>TRBV7-9|.
ASSFQGSTDTQY
>TRBV27|.
ASTSSWGTGGNQPQH
>TRBV7-3|.
ASSFDNLRGNQPQH
>TRBV29-1|few
SQFRGETQY
>TRBV7-9|.
ASSIAGGDGYT
>TRBV27|.
ASSRLQGSGANVLT
>TRBV7-2|.
ASSPTGRQPQH
>TRBV11-1|.
ASSLARGYTGELF
>TRBV19|.
ASSIPRQGDAPQH
>TRBV5-6|once
ASSSTYTEAF
>TRBV19|.
ASRNTGNEQF
>TRBV9|few
ASSPAGAYNSPLH
>TRBV4-3|few
ASSQDRSGGYEQY
>TRBV19|.
ASSQGAGYTDTQY
>TRBV11-3|.
ASSLDPSGRGTGELF
>TRBV9|once
ASSIRLAGGTDTQY
>TRBV2|.
ASLTERGTEAF
>TRBV10-3|once
AISGGVGTEAF
>TRBV20-1|.
SASPRDTEAF
>TRBV20-1|.
SASPLGEGGTDTQY
>TRBV7-6|.
ASSLALTTEAF
>TRBV9|.
ASSGGMNSPLH
>TRBV5-1|.
ASSPGVQSGANVLT
>TRBV2|.
ASSEESHDTQY
>TRBV5-1|once
ASSLEGSRSEAF
>TRBV10-3|.
ALLRGDGSTDTQY
>TRBV28|once
ASKGWGVMNTEAF
>TRBV6-1|.
ASSGQQGAFSGNTIY
>TRBV6-5|.
ASSYEGWETQY
>TRBV5-1|once
ASRPDSLETQY
>TRBV5-4|.
ASSLVEGMDTGELF
>TRBV5-1|.
ASSSTGGNTEAF
>TRBV5-4|.
ASSSGGRATEAF
>TRBV15|few
ATSNPGQGPANYGYT
>TRBV4-2|.
ASSQEGSSLEKLF
>TRBV6-5|.
ASSYLTTPANYGYT
>TRBV2|.
ASSEGRLNTEAF
>TRBV19|.
ASKFLHRNTEAF
>TRBV5-1|.
ASSLTGVHMMNGYT
>TRBV6-6|.
ASSSTGTGSSYEQY
>TRBV2|.
ASTIRGTGGPGELF
>TRBV15|.
ATSRDRGGETQY
>TRBV27|.
ASSPRQGNTEAF
>TRBV13|.
ASSWDGGPYSEQF
>TRBV27|.
ASGRMRAPYEAF
>TRBV2|.
ASSSGTSGRTGELF
>TRBV6-2/TRBV6-3|.
ASSHPPGQAF
>TRBV5-6|.
ASSVAGDTQY
>TRBV7-8|.
ASMARGEQY